This T cell receptor (beta chain) is drawn from a study of PD-L1 blockade in urothelial cancer. Study-level background: Between 0 and 3 chemotherapy regimens preceded treatment for each patient.

The CDR3 is 14 residues long. With 3 bases removed from V and 0 bases from J, the gap between germline ends came to 7 bases. Germline V lookup: CDR1 KGHSH, CDR2 LQKENI. PCRs each included synthetic TCR analog templates spiked in. Clones were sequenced by immunoSEQ multiplex PCR, and TCRdb holds only the in-frame ones, with some missing. Of under 40,000 clones listed, 87% are singletons. This receptor was identified in a man over 45 with urothelial cancer. The J gene is TRBJ2-3, the V gene TRBV18; a possible D gene is TRBD1 (5 bases). Sequencing was performed on PBMCs, taken around atezolizumab (anti-PD-L1) treatment. The CDR3 loop is CASSPGPSTDTQYF. In nucleotides, the CDR3 is TGTGCCAGCTCACCGGGGCCTAGCACAGATACGCAGTATTTT.